A selection of T cell receptor beta chains follows, all from one sample in a study of Ad26.COV2.S vaccination and SARS-CoV-2 variants. Generated by immunoSEQ multiplex PCR, the TCRdb table keeps only in-frame clones and is missing some. Among about 260,000 clones, 87% were seen once, and the ten largest hold nearly 3%. Sequenced here: peripheral blood, sampled in a trial of Ad26.COV2.S vaccine versus placebo. The receptors shown here come from a person between 18 and 60 years old who received the Ad26.COV2.S COVID-19 vaccine or a placebo. Both conserved end residues are part of each CDR3. Fields, in order: J gene, clone size, D gene, V gene, CDR3 DNA, CDR3 protein. A D gene is named only where the DNA matches it firmly. Clone size is shown for a subset of rows, as once, few, many or a class of expanded clone.

J gene: TRBJ2-5
clone size: -
D gene: -
V gene: TRBV10-3
CDR3 DNA: TGTGCCATCGGGGGCGGAGAGACCCAGTACTTC
CDR3 protein: CAIGGGETQYF

J gene: TRBJ2-1
clone size: -
D gene: TRBD2
V gene: TRBV4-3
CDR3 DNA: TGCGCCAGCAGCCCCTCGGGGACTAGGTCGTATGAGCAGTTCTTC
CDR3 protein: CASSPSGTRSYEQFF

J gene: TRBJ2-2
clone size: -
D gene: TRBD2
V gene: TRBV9
CDR3 DNA: TGTGCCAGCAGCGCCACACATAGCGGGAGCGGGACCGGGGAGCTGTTTTTT
CDR3 protein: CASSATHSGSGTGELFF

J gene: TRBJ1-6
clone size: -
D gene: -
V gene: TRBV5-1
CDR3 DNA: TGCGCCAGCAGCTTGGAGTCCAGGCAAAGGAATTCACCCCTCCACTTT
CDR3 protein: CASSLESRQRNSPLHF

J gene: TRBJ2-5
clone size: -
D gene: -
V gene: TRBV19
CDR3 DNA: TGTGCCAGTAGTATAGCCAGGAGGCACGGTGAGACCCAGTACTTC
CDR3 protein: CASSIARRHGETQYF

J gene: TRBJ1-1
clone size: -
D gene: -
V gene: TRBV4-1
CDR3 DNA: TGCGCCAGCAGCCAAAAGGGGCTCAAGGGGACGAACACTGAAGCTTTCTTT
CDR3 protein: CASSQKGLKGTNTEAFF

J gene: TRBJ1-1
clone size: -
D gene: -
V gene: TRBV24-1
CDR3 DNA: TGTGCCACCAGTGACCCTGACAGTGAAGCTTTCTTT
CDR3 protein: CATSDPDSEAFF

J gene: TRBJ1-2
clone size: -
D gene: TRBD1
V gene: TRBV19
CDR3 DNA: TGTGCCAGTAGTACCGATGGACAGGCTAACTATGGCTACACCTTC
CDR3 protein: CASSTDGQANYGYTF

J gene: TRBJ2-2
clone size: -
D gene: -
V gene: TRBV15
CDR3 DNA: TGTGCCACCAGCAGGCCCCCCGGGTTATCCGGGGAGCTGTTTTTT
CDR3 protein: CATSRPPGLSGELFF

J gene: TRBJ1-5
clone size: -
D gene: -
V gene: TRBV2
CDR3 DNA: TGTGCCAGCACTCAACAGGTAAATCAGCCCCAGCATTTT
CDR3 protein: CASTQQVNQPQHF

J gene: TRBJ2-1
clone size: -
D gene: TRBD1
V gene: TRBV25-1
CDR3 DNA: TGTGCCAGCAGTGCCGGACAGGGGAAGATCAATGAGCAGTTCTTC
CDR3 protein: CASSAGQGKINEQFF

J gene: TRBJ1-1
clone size: -
D gene: -
V gene: TRBV25-1
CDR3 DNA: TGTGCCAGCAGTGAAATAGGGGGACACCCAGTTGCTTTCTTT
CDR3 protein: CASSEIGGHPVAFF

J gene: TRBJ2-3
clone size: once
D gene: -
V gene: TRBV19
CDR3 DNA: TGTGCCAGTAGTATAGTTCCAGGAAACACAGATACGCAGTATTTT
CDR3 protein: CASSIVPGNTDTQYF

J gene: TRBJ1-2
clone size: -
D gene: -
V gene: TRBV6-5
CDR3 DNA: TGTGCCAGCACTTCTGACGGGACGAGGGGCTACACCTTC
CDR3 protein: CASTSDGTRGYTF

J gene: TRBJ1-6
clone size: -
D gene: -
V gene: TRBV27
CDR3 DNA: TGTGCCAGCAGTTTTAGAGTCAGTGGCTTTTATAATTCACCCCTCCACTTT
CDR3 protein: CASSFRVSGFYNSPLHF

J gene: TRBJ1-5
clone size: -
D gene: -
V gene: TRBV19
CDR3 DNA: TGTGCCAGTAGTAGGTCAGGGAGCAATCAGCCCCAGCATTTT
CDR3 protein: CASSRSGSNQPQHF

J gene: TRBJ2-3
clone size: -
D gene: TRBD2
V gene: TRBV7-2
CDR3 DNA: TGTGCCAGCAGCCATAGCGCGACTAGCGGGATCACAGATACGCAGTATTTT
CDR3 protein: CASSHSATSGITDTQYF

J gene: TRBJ2-1
clone size: -
D gene: -
V gene: TRBV2
CDR3 DNA: TGTGCCAGCAGTGAGAGGGAGAGCTCCTACAATGAGCAGTTCTTC
CDR3 protein: CASSERESSYNEQFF

J gene: TRBJ2-5
clone size: once
D gene: TRBD1
V gene: TRBV7-2
CDR3 DNA: TGTGCCAGCAGCCTGTGGACAGGGTCGGTAGTTAGAGAGACCCAGTACTTC
CDR3 protein: CASSLWTGSVVRETQYF

J gene: TRBJ2-2
clone size: -
D gene: -
V gene: TRBV11-2
CDR3 DNA: TGTGCCAGCAGCTTAAAGATGTTTCGGGCAGGGCGGCACACCGGGGAGCTGTTTTTT
CDR3 protein: CASSLKMFRAGRHTGELFF

J gene: TRBJ2-3
clone size: -
D gene: -
V gene: TRBV4-1
CDR3 DNA: TGCGCCAGCAGCCAAGCATTGGTCAGGGCAACAGATACGCAGTATTTT
CDR3 protein: CASSQALVRATDTQYF

J gene: TRBJ1-2
clone size: once
D gene: -
V gene: TRBV21-1
CDR3 DNA: TGTGCTAGCAGCAGGGACAAGATTAACTATGGCTACACCTTC
CDR3 protein: CASSRDKINYGYTF

J gene: TRBJ2-1
clone size: -
D gene: -
V gene: TRBV5-5
CDR3 DNA: TGTGCCAGCAGCTTGGCTCGGTTGATTGGTACGGGGGCCTCCTACAATGAGCAGTTCTTC
CDR3 protein: CASSLARLIGTGASYNEQFF

J gene: TRBJ1-2
clone size: -
D gene: TRBD1
V gene: TRBV4-1
CDR3 DNA: TGCGCCAGCAGCCACGCACGGGACAGATTTTCTGGCTACACCTTC
CDR3 protein: CASSHARDRFSGYTF

J gene: TRBJ1-2
clone size: -
D gene: -
V gene: TRBV7-3
CDR3 DNA: TGTGCCAGCAGCCCTACAGGGTTGGCGTACTATGGCTACACCTTC
CDR3 protein: CASSPTGLAYYGYTF

J gene: TRBJ1-3
clone size: -
D gene: -
V gene: TRBV5-1
CDR3 DNA: TGCGCCAGCAGCTTGGAAAGCTCTGGAAACACCATATATTTT
CDR3 protein: CASSLESSGNTIYF